This entry describes one T cell receptor beta chain. The data originate from a study of blood T cell repertoires in COVID-19. As for the study in general: COVID-19 samples from acute and convalescent phases originated in the United States, Italy and Spain. T cells, B-cell-depleted T cells, or PBMCs provided the cDNA or gDNA that served as material.

The authors' processing: Amplification of reference gene primers was used by the study to estimate nucleated cell counts. Produced via immunoSEQ multiplex PCR; TCRdb's table is partial and in-frame only. The V and J calls and clone size are taken from that table; D and trimming were inferred from the DNA. The sample includes some 150,000 clones, around 86% seen only once; the top ten take about 2.5%. Germline trimming cut 4 bases from V and 1 base from J; bases unmatched to any gene: 8. Germline CDR1 reads SGHRS; CDR2 reads YFSETQ. CDR3 size: 16 residues. The source is a man between 45 and 60 years old with active COVID-19. The sequenced sample consisted of peripheral blood. The chain is built from TRBV5-1 and TRBJ2-5; 9 nucleotides match TRBD1. CDR3 bases: TGCGCCAGCAGCGTGGGACAGGGATTGGGCCAAGAGACCCAGTACTTC. This encodes CASSVGQGLGQETQYF.